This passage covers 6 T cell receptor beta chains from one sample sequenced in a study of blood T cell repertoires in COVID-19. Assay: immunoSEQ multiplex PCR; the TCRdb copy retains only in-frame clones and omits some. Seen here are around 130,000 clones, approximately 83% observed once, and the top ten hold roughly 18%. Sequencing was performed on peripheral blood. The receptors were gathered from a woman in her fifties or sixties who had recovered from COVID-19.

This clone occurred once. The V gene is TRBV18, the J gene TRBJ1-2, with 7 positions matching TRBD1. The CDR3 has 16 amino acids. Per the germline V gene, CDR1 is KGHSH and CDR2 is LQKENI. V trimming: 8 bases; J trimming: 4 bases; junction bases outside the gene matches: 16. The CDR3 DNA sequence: TGTGCCAGCACTGCTGCACCGGGACAGATAGGCTATGGCTACACCTTC. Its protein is CASTAAPGQIGYGYTF.

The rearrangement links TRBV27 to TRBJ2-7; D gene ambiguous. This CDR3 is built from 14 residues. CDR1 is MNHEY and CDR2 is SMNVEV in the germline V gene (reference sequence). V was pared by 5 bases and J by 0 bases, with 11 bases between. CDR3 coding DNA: TGTGCCAGCAGTCTGATGAGGAGCTCCTACGAGCAGTACTTC. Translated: CASSLMRSSYEQYF.

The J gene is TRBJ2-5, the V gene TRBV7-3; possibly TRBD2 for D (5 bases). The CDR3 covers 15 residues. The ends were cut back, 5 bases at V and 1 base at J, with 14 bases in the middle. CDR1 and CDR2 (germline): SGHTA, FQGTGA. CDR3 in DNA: TGTGCCAGCAGCCCTTCCCCGGGAATCCAAGAGACCCAGTACTTC. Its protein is CASSPSPGIQETQYF.

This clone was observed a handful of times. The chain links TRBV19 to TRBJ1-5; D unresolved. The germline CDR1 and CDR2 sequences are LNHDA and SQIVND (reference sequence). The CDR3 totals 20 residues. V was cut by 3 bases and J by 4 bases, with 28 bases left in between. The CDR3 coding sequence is TGTGCCAGTAGTATTGCGTATTCCACTTCCGGGAACAAAATAAATCAGCCCCAGCATTTT. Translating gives CASSIAYSTSGNKINQPQHF. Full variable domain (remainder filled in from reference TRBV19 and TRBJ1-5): DGGITQSPKYLFRKEGQNVTLSCEQNLNHDAMYWYRQDPGQGLRLIYYSQIVNDFQKGDIAEGYSVSREKKESFPLTVTSAQKNPTAFYLCASSIAYSTSGNKINQPQHFGDGTRLSIL.

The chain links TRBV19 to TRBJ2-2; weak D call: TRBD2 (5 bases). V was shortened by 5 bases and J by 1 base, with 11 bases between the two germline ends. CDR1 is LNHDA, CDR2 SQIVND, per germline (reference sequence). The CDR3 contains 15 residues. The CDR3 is CASSAASGNTGELFF. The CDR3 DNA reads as TGTGCCAGTAGTGCGGCGAGCGGGAACACCGGGGAGCTGTTTTTT.

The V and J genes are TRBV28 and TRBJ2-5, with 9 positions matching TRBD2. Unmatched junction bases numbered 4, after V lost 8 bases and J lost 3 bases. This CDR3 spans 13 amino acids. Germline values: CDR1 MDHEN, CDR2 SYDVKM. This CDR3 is CASLLAGKETQYF. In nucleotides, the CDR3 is TGTGCCAGCTTGCTAGCGGGGAAAGAGACCCAGTACTTC.